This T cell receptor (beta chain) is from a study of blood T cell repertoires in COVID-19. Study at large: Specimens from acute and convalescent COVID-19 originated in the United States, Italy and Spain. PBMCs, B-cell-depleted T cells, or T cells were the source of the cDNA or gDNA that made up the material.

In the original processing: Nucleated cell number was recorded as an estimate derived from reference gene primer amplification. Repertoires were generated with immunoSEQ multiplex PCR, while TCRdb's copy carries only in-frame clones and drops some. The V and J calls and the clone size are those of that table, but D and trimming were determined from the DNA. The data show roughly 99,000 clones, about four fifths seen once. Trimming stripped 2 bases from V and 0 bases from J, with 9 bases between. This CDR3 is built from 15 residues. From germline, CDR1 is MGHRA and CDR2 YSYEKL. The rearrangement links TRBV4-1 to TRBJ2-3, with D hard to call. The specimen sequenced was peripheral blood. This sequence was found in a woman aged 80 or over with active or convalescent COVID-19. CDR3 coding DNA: TGCGCCAGCAGCCAACGAACAGCCAGCACAGATACGCAGTATTTT. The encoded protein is CASSQRTASTDTQYF.